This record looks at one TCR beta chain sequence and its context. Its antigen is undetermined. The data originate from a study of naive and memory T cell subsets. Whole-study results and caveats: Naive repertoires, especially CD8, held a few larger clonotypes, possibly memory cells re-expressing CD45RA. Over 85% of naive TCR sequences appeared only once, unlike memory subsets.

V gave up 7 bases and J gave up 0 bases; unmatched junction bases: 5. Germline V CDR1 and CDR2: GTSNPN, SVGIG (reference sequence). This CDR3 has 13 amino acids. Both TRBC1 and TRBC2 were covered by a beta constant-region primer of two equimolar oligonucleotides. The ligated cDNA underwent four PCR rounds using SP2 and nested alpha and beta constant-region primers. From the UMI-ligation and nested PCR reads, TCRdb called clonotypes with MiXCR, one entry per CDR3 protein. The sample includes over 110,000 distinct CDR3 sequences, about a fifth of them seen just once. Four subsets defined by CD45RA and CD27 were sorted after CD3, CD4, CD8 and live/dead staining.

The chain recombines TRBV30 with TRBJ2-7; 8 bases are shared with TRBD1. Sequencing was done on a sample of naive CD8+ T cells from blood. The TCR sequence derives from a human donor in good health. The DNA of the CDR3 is TGTGCCTTCCGGGACAGGAGCTCCTACGAGCAGTACTTC. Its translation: CAFRDRSSYEQYF.